A selection of T cell receptor beta chains follows, all from one sample in a study of cytomegalovirus exposure and HLA in healthy donors. TCRdb's table, derived via immunoSEQ multiplex PCR, lists solely in-frame clones and lacks some. The table includes 100,000 to 150,000 clones, roughly three quarters detected once. The sequenced material came from PBMCs. The receptors come from a woman aged 60-75 years in good health and CMV-seronegative. CDR3s include the opening cysteine and the closing phenylalanine or tryptophan. A D gene is named only where the DNA matches it firmly. Some rows have no size entry. The others give once, few or many, or a class for an expanded clone.

CDR3 DNA	CDR3 protein	V gene	J gene	clone size	D gene
TGCGCCAGCAGCCTGGGCCAGGGGGCTCAGTACGAGCAGTACTTC	CASSLGQGAQYEQYF	TRBV4-1	TRBJ2-7	NA	TRBD1
TGTGCCAGCAGCTTGGCGGGGGGGACGGCAGATACGCAGTATTTT	CASSLAGGTADTQYF	TRBV7-3	TRBJ2-3	NA	TRBD2
TGCGCCAGCAGCCATCCCCTAGCGGGAGCTTACGAGCAGTACTTC	CASSHPLAGAYEQYF	TRBV4-1	TRBJ2-7	few	TRBD2
TGTGCCAGCAGGCCAGGACTCCCTGCGCCCTACGAGCAGTACTTC	CASRPGLPAPYEQYF	TRBV27	TRBJ2-7	once	NA
TGCGCCAGCAGCTTGGTCCGGAGGGCGGGGACTGAAGCTTTCTTT	CASSLVRRAGTEAFF	TRBV5-1	TRBJ1-1	NA	NA
TGTGCCAGCAGTGACAGTTTAGAGACCCAGTACTTC	CASSDSLETQYF	TRBV2	TRBJ2-5	NA	NA
TGTGCCTGGAAATTTGCAGGGGGAGTTTCCGGGGAGCTGTTTTTT	CAWKFAGGVSGELFF	TRBV30	TRBJ2-2	NA	TRBD1
TGCGCCAGCAGGGGAAGCGGGGGGGCTTACGAGCAGTACTTC	CASRGSGGAYEQYF	TRBV5-1	TRBJ2-7	NA	TRBD2
TGTGCCAGCAGCGACAGGGGGGGTGCCTACGAGCAGTACTTC	CASSDRGGAYEQYF	TRBV13	TRBJ2-7	NA	TRBD1
TGTGCCAGTACCGGGACAGGGGGCCGGGAAGCTTTCTTT	CASTGTGGREAFF	TRBV19	TRBJ1-1	NA	TRBD1
TGCGCCAGCAGCTTGGTCGGACAGGGGGCTGGCAACACCGGGGAGCTGTTTTTT	CASSLVGQGAGNTGELFF	TRBV5-1	TRBJ2-2	once	TRBD1
TGTGCCAGTAGTAGGTCAGGGTTTAATCAGCCCCAGCATTTT	CASSRSGFNQPQHF	TRBV19	TRBJ1-5	NA	NA
TGTGCCAGCAAGGAAGACAGGATTACTGAAGCTTTCTTT	CASKEDRITEAFF	TRBV2	TRBJ1-1	NA	NA
TGTGCCAGCAGCCAAGAGGGACAGGGGGCGGCCAATCAGCCCCAGCATTTT	CASSQEGQGAANQPQHF	TRBV4-2	TRBJ1-5	few	TRBD1
TGTGCCAGCAGTTTATCACCGCCCCGGGGAAACACCGGGGAGCTGTTTTTT	CASSLSPPRGNTGELFF	TRBV27	TRBJ2-2	NA	NA
TGCGCCAGCAGCCGGACAGAGAATCTGAACTATGGCTACACCTTC	CASSRTENLNYGYTF	TRBV5-1	TRBJ1-2	few	NA
TGCGCCAGCAGCTTGGCGACTCTAGCGGGAGAGACAGATACGCAGTATTTT	CASSLATLAGETDTQYF	TRBV5-1	TRBJ2-3	NA	TRBD2
TGTGCCTGGAGTGTCTCTTCGCGGAGCACCGGGGAGCTGTTTTTT	CAWSVSSRSTGELFF	TRBV30	TRBJ2-2	NA	NA
TGTGCCAGCAAAGCAGGGGTTCTCTTCTTGAACACTGAAGCTTTCTTT	CASKAGVLFLNTEAFF	TRBV2	TRBJ1-1	NA	NA
TGTGCCAGCAGCTTAACCTGGGGGACAGGACCGAACACTGAAGCTTTCTTT	CASSLTWGTGPNTEAFF	TRBV7-3	TRBJ1-1	NA	TRBD1
TGTGCCAGCAGCGTAGTAGCGGGAGGGGGCACCGGGGAGCTGTTTTTT	CASSVVAGGGTGELFF	TRBV9	TRBJ2-2	once	TRBD2
TGTGCCAGCAGTCGGGTTAGCGGGAACACCGGGGAGCTGTTTTTT	CASSRVSGNTGELFF	TRBV2	TRBJ2-2	NA	NA
TGTGCCAGCAGATGGCGGGATAGGTACGAGCAGTACTTC	CASRWRDRYEQYF	TRBV28	TRBJ2-7	NA	NA